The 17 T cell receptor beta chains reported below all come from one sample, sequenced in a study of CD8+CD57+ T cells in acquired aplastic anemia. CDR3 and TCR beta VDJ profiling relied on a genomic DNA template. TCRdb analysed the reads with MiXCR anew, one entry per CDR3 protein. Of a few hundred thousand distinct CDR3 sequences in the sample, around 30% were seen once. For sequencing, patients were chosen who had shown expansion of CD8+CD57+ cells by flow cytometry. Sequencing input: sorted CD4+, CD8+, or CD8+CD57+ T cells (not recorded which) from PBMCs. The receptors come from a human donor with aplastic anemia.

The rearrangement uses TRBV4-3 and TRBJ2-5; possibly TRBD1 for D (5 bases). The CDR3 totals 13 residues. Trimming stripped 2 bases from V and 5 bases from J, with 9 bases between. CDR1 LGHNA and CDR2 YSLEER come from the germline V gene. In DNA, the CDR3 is TGCGCCAGCAGCCAAACGGACAAGGAGACCCAGTACTTC. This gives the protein CASSQTDKETQYF.

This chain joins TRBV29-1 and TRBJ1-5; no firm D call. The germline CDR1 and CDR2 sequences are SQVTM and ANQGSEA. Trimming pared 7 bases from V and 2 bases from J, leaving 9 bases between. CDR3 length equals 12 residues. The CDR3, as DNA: TGCAGCGGTAACGGAGGCAATCAGCCCCAGCATTTT. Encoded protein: CSGNGGNQPQHF.

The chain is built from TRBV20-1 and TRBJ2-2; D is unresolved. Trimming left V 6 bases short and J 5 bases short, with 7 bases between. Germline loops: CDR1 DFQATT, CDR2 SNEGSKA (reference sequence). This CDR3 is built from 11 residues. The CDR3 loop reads CSAARTGELFF. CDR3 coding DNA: TGCAGTGCCGCAAGGACCGGGGAGCTGTTTTTT.

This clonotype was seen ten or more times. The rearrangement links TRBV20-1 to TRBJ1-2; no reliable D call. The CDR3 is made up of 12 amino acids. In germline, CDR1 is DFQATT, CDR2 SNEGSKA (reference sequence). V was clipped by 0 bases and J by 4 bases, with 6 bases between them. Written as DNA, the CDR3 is TGCAGTGCTAGAGATCACAGCTATGGCTACACCTTC. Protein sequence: CSARDHSYGYTF.

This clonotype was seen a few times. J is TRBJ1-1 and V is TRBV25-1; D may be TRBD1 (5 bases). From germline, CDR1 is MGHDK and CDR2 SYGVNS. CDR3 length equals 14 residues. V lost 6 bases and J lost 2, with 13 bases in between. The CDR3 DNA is TGTGCCAGCAGCGGCTGGGACTATAACACTGAAGCTTTCTTT. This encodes CASSGWDYNTEAFF.

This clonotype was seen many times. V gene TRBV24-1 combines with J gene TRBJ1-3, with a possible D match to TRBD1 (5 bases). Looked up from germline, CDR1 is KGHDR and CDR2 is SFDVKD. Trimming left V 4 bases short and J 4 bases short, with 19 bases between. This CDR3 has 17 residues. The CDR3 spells CATSECDRPSPGNTIYF. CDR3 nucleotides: TGTGCCACCAGTGAATGTGACAGACCCTCTCCCGGAAACACCATATATTTT.

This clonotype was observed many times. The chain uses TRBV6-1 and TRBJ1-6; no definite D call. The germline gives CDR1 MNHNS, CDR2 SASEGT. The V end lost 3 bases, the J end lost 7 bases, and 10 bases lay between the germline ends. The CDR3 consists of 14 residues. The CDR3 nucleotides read TGTGCCAGCAGTGACGACAATGTGAATTCACCCCTCCACTTT. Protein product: CASSDDNVNSPLHF.

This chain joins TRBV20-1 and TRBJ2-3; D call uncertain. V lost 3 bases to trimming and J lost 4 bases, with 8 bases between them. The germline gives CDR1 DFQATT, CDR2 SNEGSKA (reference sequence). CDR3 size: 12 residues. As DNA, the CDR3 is TGCAGTGCTAGCCCCCTCGCAGATACGCAGTATTTT. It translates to CSASPLADTQYF.

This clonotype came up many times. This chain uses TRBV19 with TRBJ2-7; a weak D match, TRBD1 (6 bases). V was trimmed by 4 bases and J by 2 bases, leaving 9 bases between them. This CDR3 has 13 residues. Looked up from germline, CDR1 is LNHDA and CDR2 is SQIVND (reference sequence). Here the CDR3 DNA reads TGTGCCAGTAGTACTGCAGGGGCCTACGAGCAGTACTTC. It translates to CASSTAGAYEQYF.

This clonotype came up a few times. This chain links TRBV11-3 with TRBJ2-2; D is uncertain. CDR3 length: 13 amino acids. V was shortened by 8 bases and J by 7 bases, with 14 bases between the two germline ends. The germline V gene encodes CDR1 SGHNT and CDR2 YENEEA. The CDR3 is CASSPNELGELFF. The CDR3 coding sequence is TGTGCCAGCTCGCCTAACGAGCTCGGGGAGCTGTTTTTT.

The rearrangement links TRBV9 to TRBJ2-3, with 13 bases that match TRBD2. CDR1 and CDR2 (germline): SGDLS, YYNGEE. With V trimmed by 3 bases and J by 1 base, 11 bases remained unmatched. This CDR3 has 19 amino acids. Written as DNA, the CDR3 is TGTGCCAGCAGCGCCCACCGGACTAGCGGGAGTATAGGCACAGATACGCAGTATTTT. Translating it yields CASSAHRTSGSIGTDTQYF.

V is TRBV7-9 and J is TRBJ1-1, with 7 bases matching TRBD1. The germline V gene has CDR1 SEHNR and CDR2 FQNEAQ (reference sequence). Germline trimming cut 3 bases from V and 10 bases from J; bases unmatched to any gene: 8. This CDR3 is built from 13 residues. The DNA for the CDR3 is TGTGCCAGCAGCTTTGGACAGGTACCGAGAGCTTTCTTT. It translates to CASSFGQVPRAFF.

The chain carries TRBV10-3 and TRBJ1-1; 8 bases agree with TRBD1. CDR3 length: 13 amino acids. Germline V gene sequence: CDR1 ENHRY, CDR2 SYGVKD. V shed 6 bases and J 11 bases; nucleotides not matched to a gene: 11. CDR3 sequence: CAIREDRDVEAFF. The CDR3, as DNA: TGTGCCATCAGAGAGGACAGGGACGTGGAGGCTTTCTTT.

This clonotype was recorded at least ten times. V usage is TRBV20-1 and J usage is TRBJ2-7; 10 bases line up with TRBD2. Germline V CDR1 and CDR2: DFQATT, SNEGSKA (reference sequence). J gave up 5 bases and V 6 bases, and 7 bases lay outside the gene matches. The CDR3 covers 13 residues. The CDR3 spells CSATLAGKNEQYF. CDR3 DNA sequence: TGCAGTGCGACACTAGCGGGAAAGAACGAGCAGTACTTC.

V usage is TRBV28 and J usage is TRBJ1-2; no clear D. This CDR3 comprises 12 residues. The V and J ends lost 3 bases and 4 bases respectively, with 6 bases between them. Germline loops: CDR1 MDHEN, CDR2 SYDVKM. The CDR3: CASSFTIYGYTF. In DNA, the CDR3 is TGTGCCAGCAGTTTTACGATCTATGGCTACACCTTC.

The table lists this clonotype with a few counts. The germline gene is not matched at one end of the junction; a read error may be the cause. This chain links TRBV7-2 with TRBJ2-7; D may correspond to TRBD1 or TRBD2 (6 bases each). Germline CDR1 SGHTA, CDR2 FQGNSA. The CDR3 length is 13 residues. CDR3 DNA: TGCGCCAGCAGCGAGGGGGGATACTACGAGCAGTGCTTC. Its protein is CASSEGGYYEQCF.

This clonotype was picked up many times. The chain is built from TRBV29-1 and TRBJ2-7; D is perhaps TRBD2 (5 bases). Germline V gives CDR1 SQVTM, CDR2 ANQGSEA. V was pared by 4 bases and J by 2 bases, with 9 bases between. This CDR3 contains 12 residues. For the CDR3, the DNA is TGCAGCGTTGGGCCGGGAACCTACGAGCAGTACTTC. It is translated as CSVGPGTYEQYF.